This T cell receptor (beta chain) is from a study of blood T cell repertoires in COVID-19. On the study more broadly: Samples representing acute and convalescent COVID-19 were sourced from the United States, Italy and Spain. T cells, B-cell-depleted T cells, or PBMCs provided the cDNA or gDNA that served as material.

As handled by the study authors: The authors estimated nucleated cell counts from reference gene primer amplification. Using immunoSEQ multiplex PCR, the repertoire was profiled, and TCRdb retains in-frame clones only, with some absent. The DNA gave D and trimming, while V, J and clone size come from that table. The sample has 300,000 to 450,000 clones; 70% to 90% are singletons. This CDR3 spans 17 amino acids. Germline V gene lookup returns CDR1 ENHRY and CDR2 SYGVKD. The trim removed 5 bases at V and 1 base at J, leaving 9 bases unmatched. This chain connects TRBV10-3 to TRBJ2-1; the match to TRBD2 covers 9 bases. The sequencing sample was made of peripheral blood. This receptor was obtained from a young woman with COVID-19, enrolled during active disease. CDR3 bases: TGTGCCATCAGTCCGGGGGCGACTAGCGGTTCCTACAATGAGCAGTTCTTC. Translation: CAISPGATSGSYNEQFF.